The 10 T cell receptor beta chains below come from one sample, sequenced in a study of shared clonotypes between healthy human individuals. Sequencing was performed with immunoSEQ multiplex PCR; in TCRdb, only in-frame clones are kept and a portion is missing. The repertoire includes 400,000 to 600,000 clones, 70% to 80% of them detected once, and 13% sits in the top ten. The sequenced material came from PBMCs. These TCRs come from a woman between 40 and 55 years old in good health. Some clones in this sample may be carry-over from other donors' samples.

The chain combines TRBV6-5 with TRBJ2-7; D gene uncertain. CDR1 is MNHEY, CDR2 SVGAGI, per germline. The CDR3 runs to 13 residues. V lost 10 bases to trimming and J lost 2 bases, with 15 bases between them. The CDR3 coding sequence is TGTGCCACCGGCCCGTCGAAGGCCTACGAGCAGTACTTC. The encoded protein is CATGPSKAYEQYF.

This clone came up once. Here the CDR3 reads CAWSDGSSYEQYF. The CDR3 DNA is TGTGCCTGGAGTGACGGTAGCTCCTACGAGCAGTACTTC. The J gene is TRBJ2-5, the V gene TRBV30; D uncertain. The last part of the DNA fits TRBJ2-7 better; the J call may be wrong. This CDR3 region has 13 residues. Germline V gene data show CDR1 as GTSNPN and CDR2 as SVGIG (reference sequence).

This clone was counted a few times. The V call is TRBV10-3, the J call TRBJ2-5, with 12 bases lining up with TRBD2. Germline V gene lookup returns CDR1 ENHRY and CDR2 SYGVKD. This CDR3 spans 15 amino acids. V gave up 0 bases and J gave up 5 bases; unmatched junction bases: 1. CDR3 sequence (DNA): TGTGCCATCAGTGAGTCGACTAGCGGGAGTGAGACCCAGTACTTC. It specifies CAISESTSGSETQYF.

The chain recombines TRBV11-2 with TRBJ2-7; D call uncertain. Germline CDR1 SGHAT, CDR2 FQNNGV. This CDR3 is built from 13 residues. Trimming took 3 bases from V and 2 from J, leaving 8 bases between them. CDR3 DNA: TGTGCCAGCAGCTTGTTACCGACCTACGAGCAGTACTTC. Protein product: CASSLLPTYEQYF. Full variable domain (missing parts from reference TRBV11-2 and TRBJ2-7): EAGVAQSPRYKIIEKRQSVAFWCNPISGHATLYWYQQILGQGPKLLIQFQNNGVVDDSQLPKDRFSAERLKGVDSTLKIQPAKLEDSAVYLCASSLLPTYEQYFGPGTRLTVT.

This rearrangement joins TRBV18 to TRBJ1-1, with D perhaps matching TRBD1 (6 bases). CDR1 is KGHSH and CDR2 is LQKENI in the germline V gene. V shed 3 bases and J shed 2 bases, with 13 bases lying between them. This CDR3 contains 15 residues. This CDR3 is CASSPSTQGNTEAFF. The CDR3 DNA is TGTGCCAGCTCACCTTCAACACAGGGAAACACTGAAGCTTTCTTT.

This clone was counted a single time. This chain links TRBV19 with TRBJ1-3; D is ambiguous. Trimming stripped 0 bases from V and 4 bases from J, with 13 bases between. Germline assignment: CDR1 LNHDA and CDR2 SQIVND (reference sequence). This CDR3 comprises 16 residues. The CDR3 DNA is TGTGCCAGTAGTATAGATGCAAATCTGCGCGGAAACACCATATATTTT. This translates into CASSIDANLRGNTIYF.

The chain combines TRBV6-5 with TRBJ2-7, with a tentative D call TRBD1 (5 bases). Trimming left V 0 bases short and J 2 bases short, with 5 bases between. CDR3 length equals 13 residues. Germline V gene sequence: CDR1 MNHEY, CDR2 SVGAGI. Written as DNA, the CDR3 is TGTGCCAGCAGTTACTCAGGGGCCTACGAGCAGTACTTC. Protein: CASSYSGAYEQYF.

This chain connects TRBV5-1 to TRBJ2-5; possibly TRBD2 for D (6 bases). This CDR3 comprises 13 residues. The germline V and J ends were trimmed by 4 bases and 2 bases, with 9 bases remaining between them. Germline loops: CDR1 SGHRS, CDR2 YFSETQ. The DNA for the CDR3 is TGCGCCAGCAGCGTAGCGGTTCAAGAGACCCAGTACTTC. Translated: CASSVAVQETQYF.

This clone was detected once. The chain joins TRBV27 to TRBJ2-2, with a tentative D call TRBD1 (5 bases). The V and J ends lost 3 bases and 1 base respectively, with 9 bases between them. Germline-derived CDR1 and CDR2 are MNHEY and SMNVEV (reference sequence). CDR3 length equals 15 residues. CDR3 DNA sequence: TGTGCCAGCAGTTTCTACGACAGGAACACCGGGGAGCTGTTTTTT. Encoded protein: CASSFYDRNTGELFF.

V and J are TRBV19 and TRBJ2-5, with unresolved D. V shed 3 bases and J shed 5 bases, with 13 bases lying between them. The CDR3 sequence is 14 residues long. Per germline, CDR1 LNHDA and CDR2 SQIVND (reference sequence). This CDR3 reads CASSMDFRGETQYF. The CDR3 nucleotides are TGTGCCAGTAGTATGGATTTCCGCGGTGAGACCCAGTACTTC.